Listed here is a single TCR beta chain. Its matching antigen is unknown. PCR used 60 Vbeta primers and 13 Jbeta primers. Using immunoSEQ multiplex PCR, the repertoire was profiled, and TCRdb retains in-frame clones only, with some absent. Of over 85,000 clones in the sample, 60% to 85% were seen once. The data are from a study of cytomegalovirus exposure and HLA in healthy donors. This CDR3 comprises 16 residues. The V gene end was trimmed by 4 bases and the J gene end by 4 bases; junction bases not matched to a gene: 8. The V gene's germline CDR1 is LGHNA and CDR2 YNFKEQ. Study-level points and caveats: Later work found most CMV-associated TCR beta chains apparently HLA-restricted.

Sequenced material: PBMCs. This clonotype was sampled from a woman aged 30 to 39 in good health and CMV-seronegative. The chain is built from TRBV4-2 and TRBJ1-4; 8 bases fit TRBD1. This CDR3 is CASSPLRTGHNEKLFF. CDR3 nucleotide sequence: TGTGCCAGCAGCCCGCTTAGGACAGGGCATAATGAAAAACTGTTTTTT.